Each of the 23 T cell receptor beta chains below was sequenced from the same sample in a study of cytomegalovirus exposure and HLA in healthy donors (dated by TCRdb to between 2016 and 2019). The library was generated by the immunoSEQ multiplex PCR assay. For the multiplex PCR, a mixture combining 60 forward primers for TCR Vbeta segments and 13 reverse primers for TCR Jbeta segments was used. Drawn from immuneACCESS, this table holds only the in-frame rearrangements with V and J called that TCRdb kept. Clones are partly lost; checked studies trace under half to an unresolved V gene and leave the rest unexplained. For this sample the table gives more than 200,000 clones, of which 75% to 80% were detected only once. Less than 2% of the sample lies in the top ten. Sequencing was done on a sample of PBMCs. The receptors were gathered from a male donor in good health and CMV-seronegative.

The rearrangement uses TRBV5-1 and TRBJ2-5; a weak D match, TRBD2 (5 bases). Germline values: CDR1 SGHRS, CDR2 YFSETQ. V was cut by 4 bases and J by 4 bases, with 20 bases left in between. The CDR3 loop spans 16 amino acids. CDR3 loop: CASSPRITGVGETQYF. The DNA of the CDR3 is TGCGCCAGCAGCCCGCGGATTACCGGGGTTGGAGAGACCCAGTACTTC.

The gene calls are TRBV19 and TRBJ2-5, with TRBD2 matching 10 bases. CDR1 and CDR2 from the germline V gene are LNHDA and SQIVND (reference sequence). J was trimmed by 2 bases and V by 5 bases; bases with no gene match: 5. The CDR3 sequence is 15 residues long. The CDR3 sequence: CASSGLAGVQETQYF. The CDR3 region has the DNA TGTGCCAGTAGTGGTCTAGCGGGAGTTCAAGAGACCCAGTACTTC. Using reference TRBV19 and TRBJ2-5 for the parts outside the CDR3, the full variable domain is DGGITQSPKYLFRKEGQNVTLSCEQNLNHDAMYWYRQDPGQGLRLIYYSQIVNDFQKGDIAEGYSVSREKKESFPLTVTSAQKNPTAFYLCASSGLAGVQETQYFGPGTRLLVL.

CDR3 loop: CASSSSSRTASTDTQYF. The CDR3 DNA is TGCGCCAGCAGCTCCTCGTCCAGGACAGCTAGCACAGATACGCAGTATTTT. The chain carries TRBV5-1 and TRBJ2-3; a possible D gene is TRBD1 (6 bases). The V end was cut by 3 bases, the J end by 0 bases, with 17 bases between. The germline V gene encodes CDR1 SGHRS and CDR2 YFSETQ. This CDR3 is built from 17 residues.

This clone was picked up one time. The chain links TRBV15 to TRBJ1-5; D remains ambiguous. The germline V gene has CDR1 LNHNV and CDR2 YYDKDF (reference sequence). Trimming removed 0 bases from V and 5 bases from J, with 8 bases in between. This CDR3 comprises 14 residues. CDR3 coding DNA: TGTGCCACCAGCAGAGAGGGCACTCATCAGCCCCAGCATTTT. Residues: CATSREGTHQPQHF.

V is TRBV29-1 and J is TRBJ2-5, with 15 nucleotides matching TRBD2. V lost 1 base to trimming and J lost 2 bases; unmatched junction nucleotides: 2. The CDR3 consists of 16 residues. Germline V gene sequence: CDR1 SQVTM, CDR2 ANQGSEA. In DNA form, the CDR3 reads TGCAGCGTTGAAGGGACTAGCGGGGGGGCACAAGAGACCCAGTACTTC. Protein product: CSVEGTSGGAQETQYF.

The gene calls are TRBV18 and TRBJ2-2; tentative D call: TRBD2 (5 bases). V shed 4 bases and J shed 0 bases, with 9 bases lying between them. CDR3 size: 15 residues. CDR1 is KGHSH, CDR2 LQKENI, per germline. The CDR3 bases are TGTGCCAGCTCACTCGAGGGTCCGAACACCGGGGAGCTGTTTTTT. Translating gives CASSLEGPNTGELFF.

The chain recombines TRBV6-5 with TRBJ1-2; tentative D call: TRBD1 (5 bases). Looked up from germline, CDR1 is MNHEY and CDR2 is SVGAGI. The CDR3 is 15 residues long. The V end was cut by 5 bases, the J end by 8 bases, with 21 bases between. The CDR3 nucleotides are TGTGCCAGCAGTCCTATGGGGGGACGAATGGGAGGCTACACCTTC. Amino acid sequence: CASSPMGGRMGGYTF.

This sequence joins TRBV27 and TRBJ2-5; 9 bases map to TRBD1. Gene TRBJ2-7 matches the end of the DNA better, so the J call may be wrong. This CDR3 has 18 residues. Germline assignment: CDR1 MNHEY and CDR2 SMNVEV (reference sequence). The CDR3 spells CASSLRPPGTGLSYEQYF. CDR3 bases: TGTGCCAGCAGTTTAAGGCCCCCCGGGACAGGGTTATCCTACGAGCAGTACTTC.

The gene calls are TRBV5-6 and TRBJ2-3; 9 nucleotides line up with TRBD1. The junction had 4 bases not matched to a gene; V was cut back by 4 bases and J by 1 base. This CDR3 has 15 residues. The germline CDR1 and CDR2 sequences are SGHDT and YYEEEE. DNA for the CDR3: TGTGCCAGCAGCGACCGGGACAGGGGCACAGATACGCAGTATTTT. It codes for CASSDRDRGTDTQYF. Drawing the rest from reference TRBV5-6 and TRBJ2-3, the complete variable domain is DAGVTQSPTHLIKTRGQQVTLRCSPKSGHDTVSWYQQALGQGPQFIFQYYEEEERQRGNFPDRFSGHQFPNYSSELNVNALLLGDSALYLCASSDRDRGTDTQYFGPGTRLTVL.

The chain uses TRBV14 and TRBJ2-2; a possible D gene is TRBD2 (6 bases). The CDR3 is 15 amino acids. Germline V gene lookup returns CDR1 SGHDN and CDR2 FVKESK. Between the trimmed V and J ends, which lost 4 bases and 0 bases, there was a span of 9 bases. The chain's CDR3 is CASSPRTTNTGELFF. CDR3 DNA: TGTGCCAGCAGCCCCAGGACTACGAACACCGGGGAGCTGTTTTTT.

The chain employs TRBV9 and TRBJ2-1; 9 bases fit TRBD1. CDR3 length: 15 residues. Germline V lookup: CDR1 SGDLS, CDR2 YYNGEE. Trimming took 5 bases from V and 7 from J; bases not matched to a gene: 10. The CDR3 DNA reads as TGTGCCAGCAGTTTGACAGGGGGTGGTGGTAATGAGCAGTTCTTC. Encoded protein: CASSLTGGGGNEQFF. The full variable domain, in which reference TRBV9 and TRBJ2-1 provide the parts outside the CDR3, is DSGVTQTPKHLITATGQRVTLRCSPRSGDLSVYWYQQSLDQGLQFLIQYYNGEERAKGNILERFSAQQFPDLHSELNLSSLELGDSALYFCASSLTGGGGNEQFFGPGTRLTVL.

This clone was counted only a few times. The chain carries TRBV6-5 and TRBJ2-3, with TRBD2 matching over 8 bases. Per germline, CDR1 MNHEY and CDR2 SVGAGI. Germline trimming cut 1 base from V and 6 bases from J; bases unmatched to any gene: 3. CDR3 length: 14 residues. Here the CDR3 reads CASSYWRGADTQYF. CDR3 DNA sequence: TGTGCCAGCAGTTACTGGCGGGGGGCTGATACGCAGTATTTT.

This rearrangement joins TRBV30 to TRBJ2-1; 10 bases map to TRBD1. The CDR3 sequence is 13 residues long. The V segment lost 3 bases and the J segment 14 bases; nucleotides outside the gene matches: 10. The V gene's germline CDR1 is GTSNPN and CDR2 SVGIG (reference sequence). The CDR3 coding sequence is TGTGCCTGGAGAGGGACTGGACAGGGGGGAAAGTTCTTC. Translated, it gives CAWRGTGQGGKFF.

This clone was recorded once. This rearrangement joins TRBV4-3 to TRBJ2-7; 12 nucleotides line up with TRBD2. J lost 3 bases, V lost 0 bases, and 12 bases had no gene match. Germline V lookup: CDR1 LGHNA, CDR2 YSLEER. The CDR3 extends over 19 amino acids. CDR3 coding DNA: TGCGCCAGCAGCCAAGAGCCAGAGCTAGCGGGAGGGCCGGGCTACGAGCAGTACTTC. Encoded protein: CASSQEPELAGGPGYEQYF.

The CDR3 loop reads CASSSTGSARKETQYF. In DNA, the CDR3 is TGCGCCAGCAGCTCCACAGGGAGTGCGCGGAAAGAGACCCAGTACTTC. J is TRBJ2-5 and V is TRBV5-1, with D maybe TRBD1 (6 bases). With 3 bases removed from V and 3 bases from J, the gap between germline ends came to 18 bases. This CDR3 is built from 16 residues. The germline V gene encodes CDR1 SGHRS and CDR2 YFSETQ.

The V gene is TRBV6-1, the J gene TRBJ2-7, with 13 bases lining up with TRBD2. V shed 6 bases and J 7 bases; nucleotides not matched to a gene: 6. The CDR3 sequence is 14 residues long. CDR1 is MNHNS and CDR2 is SASEGT in the germline V gene. CDR3 loop: CASRSLAGGQEQYF. DNA of the CDR3: TGTGCCAGCAGATCACTAGCGGGGGGGCAAGAGCAGTACTTC.

Regarding this clone: One end of the junction is discordant with germline, which a read error may explain. The CDR3: CSSSPTGGSYNEQFF. The CDR3 DNA sequence: TGTTCCAGCTCCCCGACAGGGGGCTCCTACAATGAGCAGTTCTTC. The rearrangement uses TRBV7-9 and TRBJ2-1, with 9 nucleotides matching TRBD1. This CDR3 is 15 amino acids long. The V gene's germline CDR1 is SEHNR and CDR2 FQNEAQ (reference sequence).

Only a few counts were recorded for this clone. The J gene is TRBJ1-3, the V gene TRBV5-4; weak D call: TRBD1 (6 bases). CDR3 length: 16 amino acids. V dropped 4 bases and J dropped 0 bases, with 14 bases sitting between them. Germline V gives CDR1 SGHNT, CDR2 YYREEE (reference sequence). The CDR3 loop reads CASSKGDRSSGNTIYF. DNA for the CDR3: TGTGCCAGCAGCAAGGGGGACCGAAGCTCTGGAAACACCATATATTTT.

This chain links TRBV10-2 with TRBJ2-5, with TRBD2 matching over 9 bases. The V and J ends lost 7 bases and 5 bases, in that order; junction bases with no gene match: 8. The V gene's germline CDR1 is WSHSY and CDR2 SAAADI. This CDR3 comprises 14 residues. The CDR3 DNA sequence: TGCGCCAGCAAGGGGCTAGCGGGGACGGAGACCCAGTACTTC. Protein: CASKGLAGTETQYF.

The chain recombines TRBV5-1 with TRBJ2-1; maybe TRBD2 (6 bases). Trimming stripped 4 bases from V and 7 bases from J, with 15 bases between. The CDR3 runs to 14 residues. CDR1 and CDR2 (germline): SGHRS, YFSETQ. CDR3 coding DNA: TGCGCCAGCAGCATAGACCGGAGGGAGAATGAGCAGTTCTTC. It specifies CASSIDRRENEQFF.

The V call is TRBV6-5, the J call TRBJ2-5; D may be TRBD2 (6 bases). The CDR3 consists of 14 residues. Germline V gene data show CDR1 as MNHEY and CDR2 as SVGAGI. Trimming shortened V by 7 bases and J by 2 bases, and 14 bases separated the two germline ends. CDR3 nucleotides: TGTGCCAGCACCCCCTTCGCGGGACAAGAGACCCAGTACTTC. Translation gives CASTPFAGQETQYF.

The chain has TRBV19 and TRBJ1-1, with D possibly TRBD1 on 5 matching bases. The V end lost 6 bases, the J end lost 1 base, and 9 bases lay between the germline ends. The CDR3 is made up of 13 amino acids. Germline V gene sequence: CDR1 LNHDA, CDR2 SQIVND (reference sequence). The chain's CDR3 is CASRRQGNTEAFF. CDR3 DNA: TGTGCCAGTAGGAGGCAGGGGAACACTGAAGCTTTCTTT.

The rearrangement joins TRBV28 to TRBJ1-4; TRBD1 matches at 7 bases. CDR1 MDHEN and CDR2 SYDVKM come from the germline V gene. The trim removed 6 bases at V and 11 bases at J, leaving 12 bases unmatched. The CDR3 is 14 residues long. The CDR3 region is CASRFHGQVVKLFF. CDR3 in DNA: TGTGCCAGCAGATTCCACGGACAGGTTGTTAAACTGTTTTTT.